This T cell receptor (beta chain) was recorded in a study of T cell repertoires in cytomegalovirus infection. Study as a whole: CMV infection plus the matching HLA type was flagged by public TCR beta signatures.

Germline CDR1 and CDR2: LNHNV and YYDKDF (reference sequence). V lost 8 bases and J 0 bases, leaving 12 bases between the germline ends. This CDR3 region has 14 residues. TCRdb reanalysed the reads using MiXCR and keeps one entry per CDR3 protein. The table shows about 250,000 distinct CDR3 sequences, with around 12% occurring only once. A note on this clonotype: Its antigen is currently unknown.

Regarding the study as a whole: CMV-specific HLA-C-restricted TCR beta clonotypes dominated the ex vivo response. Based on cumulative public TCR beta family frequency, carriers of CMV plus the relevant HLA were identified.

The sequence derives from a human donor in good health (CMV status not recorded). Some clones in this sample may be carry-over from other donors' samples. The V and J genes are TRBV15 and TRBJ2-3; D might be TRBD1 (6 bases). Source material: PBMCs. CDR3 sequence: CATGVGASTDTQYF. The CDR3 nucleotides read TGTGCCACCGGGGTGGGGGCTAGCACAGATACGCAGTATTTT.